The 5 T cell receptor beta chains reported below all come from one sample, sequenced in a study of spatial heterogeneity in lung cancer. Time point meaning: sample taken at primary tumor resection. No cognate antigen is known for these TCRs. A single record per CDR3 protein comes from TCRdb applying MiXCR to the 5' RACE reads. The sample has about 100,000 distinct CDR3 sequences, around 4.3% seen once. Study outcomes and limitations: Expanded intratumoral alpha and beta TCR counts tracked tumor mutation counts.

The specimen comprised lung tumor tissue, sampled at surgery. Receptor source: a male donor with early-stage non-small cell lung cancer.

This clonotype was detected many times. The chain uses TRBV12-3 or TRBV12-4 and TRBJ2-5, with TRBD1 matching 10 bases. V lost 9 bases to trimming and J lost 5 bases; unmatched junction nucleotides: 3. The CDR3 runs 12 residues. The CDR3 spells CASGTGAETQYF. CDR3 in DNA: TGTGCCAGTGGGACAGGGGCGGAGACCCAGTACTTC.

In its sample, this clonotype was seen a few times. CDR3 sequence reads: CASITRGRIGQPQHF. CDR3 nucleotides: TGTGCCAGCATCACCCGGGGCAGAATAGGTCAGCCCCAGCATTTT. The rearrangement uses TRBV6-1 and TRBJ1-5; maybe TRBD1 (5 bases). Germline lookup yields CDR1 MNHNS and CDR2 SASEGT. The CDR3 loop spans 15 amino acids. V gave up 7 bases and J gave up 6 bases, with 19 bases separating them.

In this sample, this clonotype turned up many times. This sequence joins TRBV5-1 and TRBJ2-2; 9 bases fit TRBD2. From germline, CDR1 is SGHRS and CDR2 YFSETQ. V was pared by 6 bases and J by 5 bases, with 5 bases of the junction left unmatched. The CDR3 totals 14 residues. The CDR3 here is CASKLAGVTGELFF. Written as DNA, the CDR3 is TGCGCCAGCAAGTTAGCGGGAGTGACCGGGGAGCTGTTTTTT.

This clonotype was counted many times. Here the CDR3 reads CASSFSPDTQYF. The CDR3 nucleotides are TGCGCCAGCAGCTTTTCTCCAGATACGCAGTATTTT. The rearrangement uses TRBV5-1 and TRBJ2-3; D call uncertain. This CDR3 has 12 amino acids. V lost 2 bases to trimming and J lost 4 bases, with 5 bases between them. CDR1 is SGHRS and CDR2 is YFSETQ in the germline V gene.

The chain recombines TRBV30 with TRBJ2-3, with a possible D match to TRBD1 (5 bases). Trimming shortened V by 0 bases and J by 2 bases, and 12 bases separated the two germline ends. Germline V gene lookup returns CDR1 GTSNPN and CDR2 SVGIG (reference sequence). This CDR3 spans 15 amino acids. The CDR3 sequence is CAWSVGERTTDTQYF. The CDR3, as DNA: TGTGCCTGGAGTGTAGGGGAACGGACCACAGATACGCAGTATTTT.